Each of the 30 T cell receptor beta chains below was sequenced from the same sample in a study of blood T cell repertoires in COVID-19. Produced via immunoSEQ multiplex PCR; TCRdb's table is partial and in-frame only. The sample has about 200,000 clones, around 86% seen once. The specimen sequenced was PBMCs or T cells enriched from blood (not recorded which). These receptors all come from a man aged 40-55 years with acute COVID-19.

This chain connects TRBV11-2 to TRBJ2-1; D might be TRBD1 (5 bases). Trimming removed 2 bases from V and 7 bases from J, with 12 bases in between. Germline V CDR1 and CDR2: SGHAT, FQNNGV. The CDR3 totals 14 residues. The CDR3 sequence: CASSLYSGRNEQFF. As DNA, the CDR3 is TGTGCCAGCAGCTTATATTCAGGGCGTAATGAGCAGTTCTTC.

The gene calls are TRBV11-3 and TRBJ2-7; tentatively, D is TRBD1 (6 bases). V was pared by 1 base and J by 3 bases, with 10 bases between. Germline CDR1 is SGHNT and CDR2 is YENEEA. The CDR3 spans 14 residues. The CDR3 spells CASSLGGDNYEQYF. CDR3 nucleotides: TGTGCCAGCAGCTTAGGAGGGGACAACTACGAGCAGTACTTC. Supplemented by reference TRBV11-3 and TRBJ2-7, the full variable domain reads EAGVVQSPRYKIIEKKQPVAFWCNPISGHNTLYWYLQNLGQGPELLIRYENEEAVDDSQLPKDRFSAERLKGVDSTLKIQPAELGDSAVYLCASSLGGDNYEQYFGPGTRLTVT.

V is TRBV24-1 and J is TRBJ2-1; possibly TRBD2 for D (6 bases). Germline CDR1 and CDR2: KGHDR and SFDVKD. V was pared by 6 bases and J by 0 bases, with 14 bases between. The CDR3 consists of 16 residues. This CDR3 reads CATSLPSASSYNEQFF. For the CDR3, the DNA is TGTGCCACCAGTTTACCTAGCGCCAGCTCCTACAATGAGCAGTTCTTC.

This clone has only a few counts. This chain connects TRBV30 to TRBJ2-1; D gene unclear. CDR3 length: 10 amino acids. Trimming removed 5 bases at V and 7 bases at J, with 6 bases between. Germline V gene lookup returns CDR1 GTSNPN and CDR2 SVGIG (reference sequence). The DNA for the CDR3 is TGTGCCTGGGCCGGGAATGAGCAGTTCTTC. Translation: CAWAGNEQFF.

The V call is TRBV19, the J call TRBJ1-5; 7 positions match TRBD1. V gave up 9 bases and J gave up 1 base; unmatched junction bases: 6. CDR1 LNHDA and CDR2 SQIVND come from the germline V gene (reference sequence). This CDR3 is built from 14 residues. CDR3 in DNA: TGTGCCAGCTCCAGGGGGGAAAGCAATCAGCCCCAGCATTTT. It is translated as CASSRGESNQPQHF.

V and J are TRBV27 and TRBJ1-5; D gene ambiguous. The CDR3 is 14 amino acids. CDR1 and CDR2 from the germline V gene are MNHEY and SMNVEV (reference sequence). Trimming cost V 3 bases and J 3 bases, with 9 bases left between them. CDR3 in amino acids: CASSFGRINQPQHF. In DNA, the CDR3 is TGTGCCAGCAGTTTCGGCAGGATCAATCAGCCCCAGCATTTT.

The gene calls are TRBV7-2 and TRBJ2-7; D unresolved. The CDR3 is made up of 14 amino acids. Trimming pared 1 base from V and 2 bases from J, leaving 9 bases between. The germline CDR1 and CDR2 sequences are SGHTA and FQGNSA. CDR3 protein: CASSLVWATYEQYF. The CDR3 bases are TGTGCCAGCAGCTTAGTTTGGGCGACCTACGAGCAGTACTTC.

The V call is TRBV7-9, the J call TRBJ2-1; D not resolved. V was clipped by 3 bases and J by 9 bases, with 9 bases between them. The CDR3 sequence is 12 residues long. CDR1 and CDR2 from the germline V gene are SEHNR and FQNEAQ (reference sequence). CDR3 in DNA: TGTGCCAGCAGCTTCCACTCCGGTGAGCAGTTCTTC. This sequence encodes CASSFHSGEQFF. The full variable domain, completed using reference TRBV7-9 and TRBJ2-1, is DTGVSQNPRHKITKRGQNVTFRCDPISEHNRLYWYRQTLGQGPEFLTYFQNEAQLEKSRLLSDRFSAERPKGSFSTLEIQRTEQGDSAMYLCASSFHSGEQFFGPGTRLTVL.

This chain's CDR3 is CASSFRAGLADTQYF. The CDR3, as DNA: TGTGCCAGCAGTTTCAGGGCGGGATTGGCAGATACGCAGTATTTT. The chain has TRBV27 and TRBJ2-3, with a possible D match to TRBD2 (6 bases). This CDR3 is 15 amino acids long. Germline CDR1 and CDR2: MNHEY and SMNVEV (reference sequence). V was cut by 3 bases and J by 4 bases, with 14 bases left in between.

This clone was observed a few times. V is TRBV6-1 and J is TRBJ1-6; TRBD1 is a possible D gene (6 bases). Looked up from germline, CDR1 is MNHNS and CDR2 is SASEGT. The length of the CDR3 is 16 residues. V was shortened by 1 base and J by 6 bases, with 13 bases between the two germline ends. The CDR3 protein is CASSEVYQGSNSPLHF. The DNA for the CDR3 is TGTGCCAGCAGTGAAGTCTATCAGGGGAGTAATTCACCCCTCCACTTT.

The V and J genes are TRBV9 and TRBJ1-6; 7 bases map to TRBD1. In germline, CDR1 is SGDLS, CDR2 YYNGEE. The CDR3 has 15 residues. V shed 4 bases, J shed 7 bases, and the junction held 8 bases outside the gene matches. The CDR3 loop is CASSTSGTANSPLHF. For the CDR3, the DNA is TGTGCCAGCAGCACTTCAGGGACAGCGAATTCACCCCTCCACTTT.

This chain connects TRBV9 to TRBJ1-2; the D gene is possibly TRBD1 (5 bases). Trimming removed 7 bases at V and 1 base at J, with 14 bases between. Germline V gene lookup returns CDR1 SGDLS and CDR2 YYNGEE. There are 14 residues in the CDR3. CDR3 sequence: CASGRQTLNYGYTF. As DNA, the CDR3 is TGTGCCAGCGGACGACAGACCCTTAACTATGGCTACACCTTC.

The CDR3 nucleotides read TGCGCCAGCAGCTTTGTCACTCCGAGCTACAATGAGCAGTTCTTC. Its translation: CASSFVTPSYNEQFF. The rearrangement links TRBV5-1 to TRBJ2-1; D is undetermined. The ends were cut back, 2 bases at V and 3 bases at J, with 12 bases in the middle. CDR1 and CDR2 from the germline V gene are SGHRS and YFSETQ. The CDR3 length is 15 residues.

CDR3 amino acids: CAALGPRGYTF. In DNA form, the CDR3 reads TGTGCCGCGCTTGGCCCGAGGGGCTACACCTTC. The V call is TRBV21-1, the J call TRBJ1-2. TRBV21-1 is termed a pseudogene. CDR3 length: 11 residues.

This clone was seen a handful of times. J is TRBJ1-4 and V is TRBV7-3; D call uncertain. Looked up from germline, CDR1 is SGHTA and CDR2 is FQGTGA. This CDR3 region has 15 residues. Trimming shortened V by 7 bases and J by 4 bases, and 16 bases separated the two germline ends. The CDR3 DNA reads TGTGCCAGCACTTTTCGACGGAGGTTTAATGAAAAACTGTTTTTT. Translating it yields CASTFRRRFNEKLFF.

The chain has TRBV7-9 and TRBJ2-1, with 10 bases that match TRBD2. Germline CDR1 is SEHNR and CDR2 is FQNEAQ (reference sequence). The trim removed 5 bases at V and 3 bases at J, leaving 10 bases unmatched. The CDR3 extends over 17 amino acids. The CDR3 DNA follows: TGTGCCAGCAGCGTAAATCCGGGACTAGCGTACTACAATGAGCAGTTCTTC. Its protein is CASSVNPGLAYYNEQFF.

Comments on this clone: The sample has other DNA sequences that encode this CDR3 too. This chain connects TRBV20-1 to TRBJ2-1, with a weak D call TRBD2 (5 bases). V lost 3 bases and J lost 7, with 7 bases in between. Looked up from germline, CDR1 is DFQATT and CDR2 is SNEGSKA (reference sequence). CDR3 length: 11 residues. The CDR3: CSARPGNEQFF. The CDR3 nucleotides are TGCAGTGCTAGGCCGGGGAATGAGCAGTTCTTC.

The chain is built from TRBV18 and TRBJ1-2, with a possible D match to TRBD1 (5 bases). V dropped 3 bases and J dropped 3 bases, with 11 bases sitting between them. There are 14 residues in the CDR3. Germline loops: CDR1 KGHSH, CDR2 LQKENI. As DNA, the CDR3 is TGTGCCAGCTCACCGGGACTGTTACACTATGGCTACACCTTC. As protein: CASSPGLLHYGYTF.

This clone has only one observation. The V and J genes are TRBV11-2 and TRBJ1-2, with D possibly matching TRBD1 (5 bases). The germline V and J ends were trimmed by 2 bases and 4 bases, with 11 bases remaining between them. Germline CDR1 SGHAT, CDR2 FQNNGV. CDR3 length equals 14 residues. CDR3 coding DNA: TGTGCCAGCAGCTTATTGGAGGGGAGCTATGGCTACACCTTC. It codes for CASSLLEGSYGYTF.

The chain recombines TRBV7-9 with TRBJ2-5; D ambiguous. The germline V gene has CDR1 SEHNR and CDR2 FQNEAQ (reference sequence). V lost 5 bases and J 7 bases, leaving 11 bases between the germline ends. This CDR3 comprises 12 residues. The CDR3 is CASSPMTGTQYF. The CDR3 DNA reads TGTGCCAGCAGCCCCATGACTGGGACCCAGTACTTC.

The J gene is TRBJ1-1, the V gene TRBV3-1 (or the pseudogene TRBV3-2); weak D call: TRBD1 (5 bases). Looked up from germline, CDR1 is LGHDT and CDR2 is YNNKEL (reference sequence). This CDR3 region has 13 residues. Trimming shortened V by 4 bases and J by 3 bases, and 9 bases separated the two germline ends. CDR3 region: CASSRRRDTEAFF. In DNA, the CDR3 is TGTGCCAGCAGCCGGCGCAGGGACACTGAAGCTTTCTTT.

The rearrangement joins TRBV27 to TRBJ2-7; 7 bases agree with TRBD2. J lost 7 bases, V lost 5 bases, and 8 bases had no gene match. CDR1 is MNHEY, CDR2 SMNVEV, per germline (reference sequence). CDR3 length equals 13 residues. The CDR3 DNA reads as TGTGCCAGCAGTCCCCGGGGGGATCGGGAGCAGTACTTC. The encoded protein is CASSPRGDREQYF.

The chain joins TRBV2 to TRBJ2-1; 7 bases line up with TRBD1. Germline V lookup: CDR1 SNHLY, CDR2 FYNNEI. J lost 10 bases, V lost 6 bases, and 6 bases had no gene match. The CDR3 runs 12 residues. The CDR3 DNA reads as TGTGCCAGCAGAGGGACAGCAGAAGAGCAGTTCTTC. Translating it yields CASRGTAEEQFF.

V usage is TRBV5-1 and J usage is TRBJ2-5; D is possibly TRBD2 (6 bases). This CDR3 is 14 amino acids long. The germline gives CDR1 SGHRS, CDR2 YFSETQ. V lost 2 bases, J lost 5 bases, and 13 bases lay in between. CDR3 residues: CASSLGAEGETQYF. CDR3 sequence (DNA): TGCGCCAGCAGCTTAGGGGCGGAGGGTGAGACCCAGTACTTC. Combining the CDR3 with reference TRBV5-1 and TRBJ2-5 gives the whole variable domain KAGVTQTPRYLIKTRGQQVTLSCSPISGHRSVSWYQQTPGQGLQFLFEYFSETQRNKGNFPGRFSGRQFSNSRSEMNVSTLELGDSALYLCASSLGAEGETQYFGPGTRLLVL.

V gene TRBV30 combines with J gene TRBJ2-5; D is possibly TRBD1 (6 bases). CDR1 and CDR2 from the germline V gene are GTSNPN and SVGIG (reference sequence). V was pared by 0 bases and J by 1 base, with 15 bases between. CDR3 size: 16 residues. This chain's CDR3 is CAWSVPQGPLQETQYF. DNA of the CDR3: TGTGCCTGGAGTGTACCGCAGGGGCCGCTCCAAGAGACCCAGTACTTC.

The chain uses TRBV9 and TRBJ1-2, with 9 bases lining up with TRBD1. Germline V CDR1 and CDR2: SGDLS, YYNGEE. This CDR3 has 14 residues. Trimming cost V 2 bases and J 3 bases; bases outside gene matches: 2. The DNA for the CDR3 is TGTGCCAGCAGCGTTACAGGGGGCGACTATGGCTACACCTTC. It yields the protein CASSVTGGDYGYTF.

V is TRBV9 and J is TRBJ1-3; D ambiguous. This CDR3 has 16 amino acids. Trimming shortened V by 0 bases and J by 0 bases, and 10 bases separated the two germline ends. Germline lookup yields CDR1 SGDLS and CDR2 YYNGEE. The CDR3: CASSVGQGLSGNTIYF. DNA of the CDR3: TGTGCCAGCAGCGTAGGACAAGGCCTCTCTGGAAACACCATATATTTT.

The chain links TRBV5-6 to TRBJ2-7; D remains unclear. The CDR3 length is 14 residues. V was trimmed by 4 bases and J by 0 bases, leaving 11 bases between them. The germline V gene encodes CDR1 SGHDT and CDR2 YYEEEE. The DNA for the CDR3 is TGTGCCAGCAGCCCACCCCAGGACTCCTACGAGCAGTACTTC. It specifies CASSPPQDSYEQYF.

The gene calls are TRBV6-5 and TRBJ1-4; D is unresolved. The germline CDR1 and CDR2 sequences are MNHEY and SVGAGI. Trimming removed 8 bases at V and 8 bases at J, with 15 bases between. The CDR3 sequence is 13 residues long. This chain's CDR3 is CASRYYEGEKLFF. CDR3 bases: TGTGCCAGCCGATACTATGAGGGAGAAAAACTGTTTTTT.

The chain recombines TRBV10-3 with TRBJ1-3; maybe TRBD1 (6 bases). The CDR3 totals 15 residues. Germline V gene data show CDR1 as ENHRY and CDR2 as SYGVKD. V lost 3 bases to trimming and J lost 1 base, with 10 bases between them. CDR3 protein: CAISDRDRSGNTIYF. The DNA of the CDR3 is TGTGCCATCAGTGACCGCGACAGGTCTGGAAACACCATATATTTT.